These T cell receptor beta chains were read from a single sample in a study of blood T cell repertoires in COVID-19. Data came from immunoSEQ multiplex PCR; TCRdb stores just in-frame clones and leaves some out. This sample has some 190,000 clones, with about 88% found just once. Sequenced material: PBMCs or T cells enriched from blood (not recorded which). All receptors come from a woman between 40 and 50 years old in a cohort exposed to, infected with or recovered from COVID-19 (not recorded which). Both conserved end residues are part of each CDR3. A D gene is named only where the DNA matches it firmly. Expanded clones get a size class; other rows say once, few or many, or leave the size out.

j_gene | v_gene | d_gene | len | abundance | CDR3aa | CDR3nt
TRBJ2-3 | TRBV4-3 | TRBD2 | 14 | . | CASSQGGVRDTQYF | TGCGCCAGCAGCCAGGGAGGGGTTCGAGATACGCAGTATTTT
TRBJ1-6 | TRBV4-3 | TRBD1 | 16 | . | CASSQDAGQGLTPLHF | TGCGCCAGCAGCCAAGATGCCGGACAGGGGTTAACACCCCTCCACTTT
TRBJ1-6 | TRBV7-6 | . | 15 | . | CASSLGARANSPLHF | TGTGCCAGCAGCTTAGGGGCAAGAGCAAATTCACCCCTCCACTTT
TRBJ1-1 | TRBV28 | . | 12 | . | CASSFRDTEAFF | TGTGCCAGCAGTTTCCGGGACACTGAAGCTTTCTTT
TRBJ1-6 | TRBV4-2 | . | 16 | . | CASSQEGGQVKSPLHF | TGTGCCAGCAGCCAAGAGGGGGGGCAGGTTAAGTCACCCCTCCACTTT
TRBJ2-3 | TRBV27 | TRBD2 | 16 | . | CASSPVLAEGTDTQYF | TGTGCCAGCAGCCCCGTACTAGCGGAAGGCACAGATACGCAGTATTTT
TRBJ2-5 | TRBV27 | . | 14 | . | CASSLMAGVGTQYF | TGTGCCAGCAGTTTAATGGCAGGGGTGGGGACCCAGTACTTC
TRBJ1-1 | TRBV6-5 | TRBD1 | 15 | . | CASSSTGFRDTEAFF | TGTGCCAGCAGTTCGACAGGGTTCAGGGACACTGAAGCTTTCTTT
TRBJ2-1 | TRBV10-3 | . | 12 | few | CAIEGNHNEQFF | TGTGCCATCGAGGGCAATCACAATGAGCAGTTCTTC
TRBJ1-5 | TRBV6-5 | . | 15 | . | CASSYSRDSNQPQHF | TGTGCCAGCAGTTACTCGAGGGATAGCAATCAGCCCCAGCATTTT
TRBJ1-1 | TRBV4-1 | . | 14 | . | CASSQGRKDTEAFF | TGCGCCAGCAGCCAGGGGCGGAAGGACACTGAAGCTTTCTTT
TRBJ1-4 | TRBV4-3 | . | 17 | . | CASSQGWSSSKYGKLFF | TGCGCCAGCAGCCAAGGTTGGAGCTCCTCGAAATACGGAAAACTGTTTTTT
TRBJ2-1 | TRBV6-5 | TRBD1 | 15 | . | CASSYGQGFRSEQFF | TGTGCCAGCAGTTATGGACAGGGCTTTAGGAGTGAGCAGTTCTTC
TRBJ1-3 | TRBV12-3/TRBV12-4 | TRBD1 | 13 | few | CASMTGAGNTIYF | TGTGCCAGCATGACAGGGGCTGGAAACACCATATATTTT
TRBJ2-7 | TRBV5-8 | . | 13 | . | CASSPLGQDEQYF | TGTGCCAGCAGCCCCTTGGGGCAGGACGAGCAGTACTTC
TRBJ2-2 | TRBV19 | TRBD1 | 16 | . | CASSISGGADTGELFF | TGTGCCAGTAGTATCTCAGGGGGCGCGGACACCGGGGAGCTGTTTTTT
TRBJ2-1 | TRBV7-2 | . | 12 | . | CASSLILAEQFF | TGTGCCAGCAGCCTAATCCTAGCGGAGCAGTTCTTC
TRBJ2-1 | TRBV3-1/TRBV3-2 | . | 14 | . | CASSQELADNEQFF | TGTGCCAGCAGCCAAGAGTTAGCGGACAATGAGCAGTTCTTC
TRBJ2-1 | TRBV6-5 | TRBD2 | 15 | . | CASSYSQRGKNEQFF | TGTGCCAGCAGTTACTCTCAGCGGGGGAAGAATGAGCAGTTCTTC
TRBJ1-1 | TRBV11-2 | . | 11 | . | CASSLRHEAFF | TGTGCCAGCAGCCTACGACACGAAGCTTTCTTT
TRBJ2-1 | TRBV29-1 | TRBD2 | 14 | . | CSGGTSGPYNEQFF | TGCAGCGGCGGGACTAGCGGGCCTTACAATGAGCAGTTCTTC
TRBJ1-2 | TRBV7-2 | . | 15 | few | CASSLGIERYYGYTF | TGTGCCAGCAGCTTAGGGATCGAGAGGTACTATGGCTACACCTTC
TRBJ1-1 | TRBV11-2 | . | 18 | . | CASSLGVGTYDLNTEAFF | TGTGCCAGCAGCTTAGGGGTAGGGACTTATGACTTGAACACTGAAGCTTTCTTT
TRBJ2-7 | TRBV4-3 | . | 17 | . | CASSQDRRAGLHYEQYF | TGCGCCAGCAGCCAAGATAGGCGGGCCGGCTTACATTACGAGCAGTACTTC
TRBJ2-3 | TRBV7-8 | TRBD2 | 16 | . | CASSFRLSGSTDTQYF | TGTGCCAGCAGCTTCCGGCTTAGCGGGAGCACAGATACGCAGTATTTT
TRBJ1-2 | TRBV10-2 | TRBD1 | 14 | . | CASSGTGDPYGYTF | TGCGCCAGCAGCGGGACAGGGGATCCCTATGGCTACACCTTC
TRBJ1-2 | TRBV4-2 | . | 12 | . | CASSQDGEGYTF | TGTGCCAGCAGCCAAGACGGGGAGGGCTACACCTTC
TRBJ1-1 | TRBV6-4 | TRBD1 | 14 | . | CASSAQGDGTEAFF | TGTGCCAGCAGTGCACAGGGGGATGGCACTGAAGCTTTCTTT
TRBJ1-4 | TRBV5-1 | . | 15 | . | CASSRDKGVDEKLFF | TGCGCCAGCAGCCGTGACAAGGGGGTGGATGAAAAACTGTTTTTT
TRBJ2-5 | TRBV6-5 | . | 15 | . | CASRQGALYQETQYF | TGTGCCAGCCGACAAGGGGCCCTGTACCAAGAGACCCAGTACTTC
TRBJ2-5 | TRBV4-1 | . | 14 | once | CASSQGPSGSTQYF | TGCGCCAGCAGCCAAGGGCCTTCCGGGTCCACCCAGTACTTC
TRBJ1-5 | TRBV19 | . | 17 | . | CASSKAIGGDGNQPQHF | TGTGCCAGTAGTAAGGCAATAGGGGGAGATGGCAATCAGCCCCAGCATTTT
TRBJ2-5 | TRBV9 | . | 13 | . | CASSVGGPGTQYF | TGTGCCAGCAGCGTAGGAGGGCCGGGGACCCAGTACTTC
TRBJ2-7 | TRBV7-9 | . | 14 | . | CASSLGSVAYEQYF | TGTGCCAGCAGCTTAGGGTCGGTTGCCTACGAGCAGTACTTC
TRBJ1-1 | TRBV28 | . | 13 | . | CASTHFMRGEAFF | TGTGCCAGCACCCACTTTATGCGGGGAGAAGCTTTCTTT
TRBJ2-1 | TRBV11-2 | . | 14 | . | CASTQRENYNEQFF | TGTGCCAGCACTCAACGGGAAAACTACAATGAGCAGTTCTTC
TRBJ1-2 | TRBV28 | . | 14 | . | CASSLPSTGSGYTF | TGTGCCAGCAGCCTGCCCTCGACAGGTTCTGGCTACACCTTC
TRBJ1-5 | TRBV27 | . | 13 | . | CASSWGVSQPQHF | TGTGCCAGCAGTTGGGGAGTAAGTCAGCCCCAGCATTTT
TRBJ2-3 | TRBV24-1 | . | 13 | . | CATRAGSTDTQYF | TGTGCCACCAGGGCCGGGAGCACAGATACGCAGTATTTT
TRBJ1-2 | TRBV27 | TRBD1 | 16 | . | CASSLSPTGSNYGYTF | TGTGCCAGCAGTTTATCCCCGACAGGGAGTAACTATGGCTACACCTTC
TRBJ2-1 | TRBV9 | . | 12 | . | CASSEGIGEQFF | TGTGCCAGCAGCGAGGGGATCGGTGAGCAGTTCTTC
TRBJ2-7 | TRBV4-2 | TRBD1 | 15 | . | CASSQERQGWHEQYF | TGTGCCAGCAGCCAAGAGCGACAGGGATGGCACGAGCAGTACTTC
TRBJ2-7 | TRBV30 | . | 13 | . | CAWRRTQTYEQYF | TGTGCCTGGAGACGGACTCAGACCTACGAGCAGTACTTC
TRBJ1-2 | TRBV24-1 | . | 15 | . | CATSGATGRSYGYTF | TGTGCCACCAGTGGGGCAACAGGGCGGAGCTATGGCTACACCTTC
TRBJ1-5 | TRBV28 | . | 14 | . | CASSFAARGQPQHF | TGTGCCAGCAGTTTTGCGGCCAGAGGTCAGCCCCAGCATTTT
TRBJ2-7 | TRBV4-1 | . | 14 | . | CASSPRDSAYEQYF | TGCGCCAGCAGCCCAAGGGACTCCGCCTACGAGCAGTACTTC
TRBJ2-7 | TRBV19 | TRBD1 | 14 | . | CASNPGQGHYEQYF | TGTGCCAGTAACCCGGGACAGGGTCACTACGAGCAGTACTTC
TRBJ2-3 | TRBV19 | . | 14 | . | CASSIVFLRDTQYF | TGTGCCAGTAGTATAGTGTTTCTCAGGGATACGCAGTATTTT
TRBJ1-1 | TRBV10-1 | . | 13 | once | CASRQLMNTEAFF | TGCGCCAGCAGACAGTTGATGAACACTGAAGCTTTCTTT
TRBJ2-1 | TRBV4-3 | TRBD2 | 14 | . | CAAGSGRESNEQFF | TGCGCCGCGGGTAGCGGGAGGGAGTCCAATGAGCAGTTCTTC
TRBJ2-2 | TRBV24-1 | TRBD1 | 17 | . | CATSDPTGDPNTGELFF | TGTGCCACCAGTGATCCGACAGGGGATCCGAACACCGGGGAGCTGTTTTTT
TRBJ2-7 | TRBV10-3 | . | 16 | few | CAIREDGPSGSYEQYF | TGTGCCATCAGGGAAGACGGGCCCTCGGGGTCCTACGAGCAGTACTTC
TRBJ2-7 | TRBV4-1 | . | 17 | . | CASSQEGRHRSPYEQYF | TGCGCCAGCAGCCAAGAGGGGCGGCACAGGTCCCCCTACGAGCAGTACTTC
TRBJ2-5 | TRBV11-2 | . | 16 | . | CASSLGLSVDGKTQYF | TGTGCCAGCAGCTTGGGGCTTTCCGTCGACGGTAAGACCCAGTACTTC